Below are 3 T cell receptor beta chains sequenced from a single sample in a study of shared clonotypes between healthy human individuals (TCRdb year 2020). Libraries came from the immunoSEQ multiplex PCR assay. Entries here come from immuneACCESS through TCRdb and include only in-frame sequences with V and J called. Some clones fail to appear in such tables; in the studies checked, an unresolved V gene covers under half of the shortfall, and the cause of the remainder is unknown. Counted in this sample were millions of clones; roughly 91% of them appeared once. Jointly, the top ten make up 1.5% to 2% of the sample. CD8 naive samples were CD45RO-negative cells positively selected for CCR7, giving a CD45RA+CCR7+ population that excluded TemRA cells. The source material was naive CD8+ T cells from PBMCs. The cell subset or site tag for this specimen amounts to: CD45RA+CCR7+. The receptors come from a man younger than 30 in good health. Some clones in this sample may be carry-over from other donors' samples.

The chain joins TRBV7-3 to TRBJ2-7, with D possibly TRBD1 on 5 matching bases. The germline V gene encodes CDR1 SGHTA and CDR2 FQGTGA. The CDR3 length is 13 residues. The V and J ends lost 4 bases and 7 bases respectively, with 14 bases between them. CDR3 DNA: TGTGCCAGCAGCTCCCGACCCGACAGAGAGCAGTACTTC. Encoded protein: CASSSRPDREQYF.

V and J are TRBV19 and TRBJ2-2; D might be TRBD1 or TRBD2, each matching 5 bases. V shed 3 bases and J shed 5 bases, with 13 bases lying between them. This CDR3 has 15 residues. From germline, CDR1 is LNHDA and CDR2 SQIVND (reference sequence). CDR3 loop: CASSIRGLGTGELFF. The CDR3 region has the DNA TGTGCCAGTAGTATCCGGGGCCTGGGGACCGGGGAGCTGTTTTTT.

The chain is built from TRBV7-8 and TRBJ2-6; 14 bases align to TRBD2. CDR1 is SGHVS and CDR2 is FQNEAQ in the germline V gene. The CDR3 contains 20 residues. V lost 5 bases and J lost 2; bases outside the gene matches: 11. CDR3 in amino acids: CASSPLGTSGRVTGANVLTF. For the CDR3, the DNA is TGTGCCAGCAGCCCATTGGGGACTAGCGGGAGAGTGACTGGGGCCAACGTCCTGACTTTC. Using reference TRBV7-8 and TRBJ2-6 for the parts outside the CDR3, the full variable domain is GAGVSQSPRYKVAKRGQDVALRCDPISGHVSLFWYQQALGQGPEFLTYFQNEAQLDKSGLPSDRFFAERPEGSVSTLKIQRTQQEDSAVYLCASSPLGTSGRVTGANVLTFGAGSRLTVL.